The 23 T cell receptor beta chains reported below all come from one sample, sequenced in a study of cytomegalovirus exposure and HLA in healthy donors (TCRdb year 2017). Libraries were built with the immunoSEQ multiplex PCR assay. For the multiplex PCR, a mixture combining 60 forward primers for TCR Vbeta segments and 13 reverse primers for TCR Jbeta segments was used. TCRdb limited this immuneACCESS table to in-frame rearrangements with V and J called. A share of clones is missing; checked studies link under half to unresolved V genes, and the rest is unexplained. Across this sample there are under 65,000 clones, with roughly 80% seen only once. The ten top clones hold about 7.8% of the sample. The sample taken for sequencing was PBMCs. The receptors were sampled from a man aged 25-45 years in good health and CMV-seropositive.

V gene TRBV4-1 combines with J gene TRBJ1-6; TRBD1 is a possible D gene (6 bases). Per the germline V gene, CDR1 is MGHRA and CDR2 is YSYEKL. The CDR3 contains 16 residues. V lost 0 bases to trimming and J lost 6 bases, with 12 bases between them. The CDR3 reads CASSQDWTVTNSPLHF. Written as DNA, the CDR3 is TGCGCCAGCAGCCAAGATTGGACAGTAACTAATTCACCCCTCCACTTT.

The CDR3: CASSSLDPGTTQEETQYF. Written as DNA, the CDR3 is TGTGCCAGCAGTTCGCTTGACCCCGGGACAACTCAAGAAGAGACCCAGTACTTC. The rearrangement joins TRBV28 to TRBJ2-5; D is possibly TRBD1 (6 bases). Germline loops: CDR1 MDHEN, CDR2 SYDVKM. The V gene lost 4 bases and the J gene lost 3 bases, with 24 bases spanning the gap. The CDR3 runs to 18 residues.

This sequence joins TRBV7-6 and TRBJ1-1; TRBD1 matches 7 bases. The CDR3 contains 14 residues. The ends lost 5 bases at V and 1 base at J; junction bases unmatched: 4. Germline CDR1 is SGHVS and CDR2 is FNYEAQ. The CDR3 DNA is TGTGCCAGCAGCCCCGGACAGGCGAACACTGAAGCTTTCTTT. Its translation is CASSPGQANTEAFF.

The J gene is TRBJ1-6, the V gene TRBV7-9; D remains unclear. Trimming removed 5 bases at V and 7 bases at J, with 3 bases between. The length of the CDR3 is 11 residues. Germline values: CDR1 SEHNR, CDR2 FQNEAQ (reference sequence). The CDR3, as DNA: TGTGCCAGCAGCCTCAATTCACCCCTCCACTTT. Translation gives CASSLNSPLHF. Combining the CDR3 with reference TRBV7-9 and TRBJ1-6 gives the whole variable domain DTGVSQNPRHKITKRGQNVTFRCDPISEHNRLYWYRQTLGQGPEFLTYFQNEAQLEKSRLLSDRFSAERPKGSFSTLEIQRTEQGDSAMYLCASSLNSPLHFGNGTRLTVT.

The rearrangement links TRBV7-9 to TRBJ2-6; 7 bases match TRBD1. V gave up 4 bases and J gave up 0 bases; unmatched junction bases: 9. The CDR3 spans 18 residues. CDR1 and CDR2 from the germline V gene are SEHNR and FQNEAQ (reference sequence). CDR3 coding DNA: TGTGCCAGCAGCTACGCCGACAGGGTAGACTCTGGGGCCAACGTCCTGACTTTC. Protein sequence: CASSYADRVDSGANVLTF.

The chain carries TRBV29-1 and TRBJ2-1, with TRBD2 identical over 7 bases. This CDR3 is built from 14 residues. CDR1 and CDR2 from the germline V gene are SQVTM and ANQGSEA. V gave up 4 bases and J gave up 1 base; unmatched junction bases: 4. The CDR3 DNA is TGCAGCGTTGGTAGGGGAGGGTCCTACAATGAGCAGTTCTTC. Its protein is CSVGRGGSYNEQFF.

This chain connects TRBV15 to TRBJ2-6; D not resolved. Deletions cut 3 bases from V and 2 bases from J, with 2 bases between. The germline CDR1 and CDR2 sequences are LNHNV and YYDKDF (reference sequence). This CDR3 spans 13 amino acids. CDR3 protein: CATSSTGANVLTF. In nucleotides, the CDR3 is TGTGCCACCAGCAGCACTGGGGCCAACGTCCTGACTTTC.

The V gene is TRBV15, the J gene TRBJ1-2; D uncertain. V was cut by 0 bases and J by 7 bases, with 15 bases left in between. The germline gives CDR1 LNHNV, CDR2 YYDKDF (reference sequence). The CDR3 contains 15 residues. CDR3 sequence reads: CATSRDRLRHGGYTF. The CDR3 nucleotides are TGTGCCACCAGCAGAGATCGTCTCCGACATGGTGGCTACACCTTC. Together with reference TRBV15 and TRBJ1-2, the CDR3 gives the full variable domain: DAMVIQNPRYQVTQFGKPVTLSCSQTLNHNVMYWYQQKSSQAPKLLFHYYDKDFNNEADTPDNFQSRRPNTSFCFLDIRSPGLGDTAMYLCATSRDRLRHGGYTFGSGTRLTVV.

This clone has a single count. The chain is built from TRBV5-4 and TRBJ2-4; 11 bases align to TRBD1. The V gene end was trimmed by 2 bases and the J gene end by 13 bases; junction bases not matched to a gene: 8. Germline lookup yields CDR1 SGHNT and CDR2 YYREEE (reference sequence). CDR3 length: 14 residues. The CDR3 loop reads CASSFGTGGGTQYF. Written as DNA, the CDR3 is TGTGCCAGCAGCTTCGGGACAGGGGGTGGGACGCAGTACTTC. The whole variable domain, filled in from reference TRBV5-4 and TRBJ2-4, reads ETGVTQSPTHLIKTRGQQVTLRCSSQSGHNTVSWYQQALGQGPQFIFQYYREEENGRGNFPPRFSGLQFPNYSSELNVNALELDDSALYLCASSFGTGGGTQYFGAGTRLSVL.

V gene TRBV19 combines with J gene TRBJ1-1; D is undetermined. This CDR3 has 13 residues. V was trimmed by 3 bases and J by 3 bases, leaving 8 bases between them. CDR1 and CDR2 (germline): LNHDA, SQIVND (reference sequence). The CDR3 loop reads CASSIRLDTEAFF. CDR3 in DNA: TGTGCCAGTAGTATTCGGCTAGACACTGAAGCTTTCTTT. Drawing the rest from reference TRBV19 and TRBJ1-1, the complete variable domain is DGGITQSPKYLFRKEGQNVTLSCEQNLNHDAMYWYRQDPGQGLRLIYYSQIVNDFQKGDIAEGYSVSREKKESFPLTVTSAQKNPTAFYLCASSIRLDTEAFFGQGTRLTVV.

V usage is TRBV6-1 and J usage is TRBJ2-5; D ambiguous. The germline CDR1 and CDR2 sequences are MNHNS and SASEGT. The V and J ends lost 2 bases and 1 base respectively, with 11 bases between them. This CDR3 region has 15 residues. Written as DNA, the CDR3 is TGTGCCAGCAGTGAAACGTTGGCTCGCCAAGAGACCCAGTACTTC. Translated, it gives CASSETLARQETQYF.

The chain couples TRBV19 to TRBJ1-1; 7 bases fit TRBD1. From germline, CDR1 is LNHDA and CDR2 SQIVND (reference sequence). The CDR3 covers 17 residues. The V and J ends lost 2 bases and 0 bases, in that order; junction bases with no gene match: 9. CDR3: CASSILWDRDMNTEAFF. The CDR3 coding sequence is TGTGCCAGTAGTATATTGTGGGACAGAGATATGAACACTGAAGCTTTCTTT.

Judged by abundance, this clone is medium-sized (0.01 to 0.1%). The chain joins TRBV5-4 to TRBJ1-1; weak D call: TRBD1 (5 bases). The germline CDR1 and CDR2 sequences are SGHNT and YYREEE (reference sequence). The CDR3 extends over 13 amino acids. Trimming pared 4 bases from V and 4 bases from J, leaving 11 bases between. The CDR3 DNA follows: TGTGCCAGCAGCCAAGGGGTTGTCACTGAAGCTTTCTTT. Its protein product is CASSQGVVTEAFF.

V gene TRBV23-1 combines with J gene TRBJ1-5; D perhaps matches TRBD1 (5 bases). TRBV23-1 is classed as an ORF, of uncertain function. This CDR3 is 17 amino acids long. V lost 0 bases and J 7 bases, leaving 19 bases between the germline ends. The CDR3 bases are TGCGCCAGCAGTCAATCGGTCCAACAGGATGCCCACCAGCCCCAGCATTTT. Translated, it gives CASSQSVQQDAHQPQHF.

DNA for the CDR3: TGTGCCAGCAGCCGGACTAGCGGGGATTCCTACAATGAGCAGTTCTTC. The encoded protein is CASSRTSGDSYNEQFF. This chain connects TRBV7-6 to TRBJ2-1; 12 nucleotides agree with TRBD2. V lost 5 bases to trimming and J lost 1 base; unmatched junction nucleotides: 3. The CDR3 contains 16 residues. In germline, CDR1 is SGHVS, CDR2 FNYEAQ.

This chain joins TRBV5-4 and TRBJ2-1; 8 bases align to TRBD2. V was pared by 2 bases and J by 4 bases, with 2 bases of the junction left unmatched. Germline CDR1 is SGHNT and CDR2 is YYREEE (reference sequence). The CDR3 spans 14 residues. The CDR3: CASSFGGGYNEQFF. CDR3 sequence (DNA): TGTGCCAGCAGCTTCGGCGGGGGGTACAATGAGCAGTTCTTC.

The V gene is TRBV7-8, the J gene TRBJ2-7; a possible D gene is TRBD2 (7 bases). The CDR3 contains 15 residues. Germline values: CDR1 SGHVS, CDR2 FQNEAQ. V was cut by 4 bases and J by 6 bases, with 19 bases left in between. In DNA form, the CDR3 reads TGTGCCAGCAGCTCGCCTTGGGGGGGGCTCAGCGAGCAGTACTTC. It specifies CASSSPWGGLSEQYF. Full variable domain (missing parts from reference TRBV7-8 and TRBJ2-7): GAGVSQSPRYKVAKRGQDVALRCDPISGHVSLFWYQQALGQGPEFLTYFQNEAQLDKSGLPSDRFFAERPEGSVSTLKIQRTQQEDSAVYLCASSSPWGGLSEQYFGPGTRLTVT.

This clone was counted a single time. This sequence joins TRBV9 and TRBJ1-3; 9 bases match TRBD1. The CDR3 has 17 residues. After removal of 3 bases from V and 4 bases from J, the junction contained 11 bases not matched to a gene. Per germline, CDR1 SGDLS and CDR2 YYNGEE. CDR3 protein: CASSASPRDRVGNTIYF. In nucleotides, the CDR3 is TGTGCCAGCAGCGCCTCGCCCCGGGACAGGGTGGGAAACACCATATATTTT.

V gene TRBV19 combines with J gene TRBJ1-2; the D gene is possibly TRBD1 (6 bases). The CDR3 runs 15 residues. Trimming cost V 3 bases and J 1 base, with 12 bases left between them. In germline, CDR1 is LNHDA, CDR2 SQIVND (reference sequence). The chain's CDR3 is CASSIWDTLNYGYTF. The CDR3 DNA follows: TGTGCCAGTAGTATTTGGGACACCCTTAACTATGGCTACACCTTC.

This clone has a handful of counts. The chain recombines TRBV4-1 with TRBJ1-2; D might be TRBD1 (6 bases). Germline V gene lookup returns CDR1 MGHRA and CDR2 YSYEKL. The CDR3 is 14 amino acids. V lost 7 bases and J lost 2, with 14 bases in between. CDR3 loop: CASKGDNANYGYTF. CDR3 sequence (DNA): TGCGCCAGCAAAGGGGACAACGCAAACTATGGCTACACCTTC.

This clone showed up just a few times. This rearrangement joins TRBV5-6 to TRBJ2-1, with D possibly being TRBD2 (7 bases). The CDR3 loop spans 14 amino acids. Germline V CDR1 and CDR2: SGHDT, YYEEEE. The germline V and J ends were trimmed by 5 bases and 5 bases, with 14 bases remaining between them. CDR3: CASRVRGGNNEQFF. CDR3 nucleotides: TGTGCCAGCAGGGTTAGGGGGGGGAACAATGAGCAGTTCTTC. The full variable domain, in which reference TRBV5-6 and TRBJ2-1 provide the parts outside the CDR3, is DAGVTQSPTHLIKTRGQQVTLRCSPKSGHDTVSWYQQALGQGPQFIFQYYEEEERQRGNFPDRFSGHQFPNYSSELNVNALLLGDSALYLCASRVRGGNNEQFFGPGTRLTVL.

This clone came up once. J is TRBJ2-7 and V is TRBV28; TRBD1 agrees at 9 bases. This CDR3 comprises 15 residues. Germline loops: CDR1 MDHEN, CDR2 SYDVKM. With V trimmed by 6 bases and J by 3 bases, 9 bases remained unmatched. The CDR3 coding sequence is TGTGCCAGCAGCCCCTCGGGGACAGGGCTCTACGAGCAGTACTTC. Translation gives CASSPSGTGLYEQYF. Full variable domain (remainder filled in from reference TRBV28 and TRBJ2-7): DVKVTQSSRYLVKRTGEKVFLECVQDMDHENMFWYRQDPGLGLRLIYFSYDVKMKEKGDIPEGYSVSREKKERFSLILESASTNQTSMYLCASSPSGTGLYEQYFGPGTRLTVT.

The CDR3 coding sequence is TGTGCCAGCAGCACAGACAGGGAGAGGACTGAAGCTTTCTTT. Amino acid sequence: CASSTDRERTEAFF. This chain connects TRBV5-6 to TRBJ1-1, with 7 bases that match TRBD1. Trimming cost V 4 bases and J 5 bases; bases outside gene matches: 8. Per the germline V gene, CDR1 is SGHDT and CDR2 is YYEEEE. The CDR3 has 14 residues.